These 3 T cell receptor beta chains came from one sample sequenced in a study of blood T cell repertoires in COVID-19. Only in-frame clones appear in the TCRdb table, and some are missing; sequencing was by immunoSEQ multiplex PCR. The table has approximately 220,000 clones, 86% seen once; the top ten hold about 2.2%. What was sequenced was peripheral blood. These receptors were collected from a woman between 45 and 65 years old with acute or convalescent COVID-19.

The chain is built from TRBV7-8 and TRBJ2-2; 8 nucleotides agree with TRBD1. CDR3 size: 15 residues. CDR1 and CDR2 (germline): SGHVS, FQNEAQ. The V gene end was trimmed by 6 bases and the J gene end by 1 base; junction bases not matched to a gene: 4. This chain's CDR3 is CASSGQGLNTGELFF. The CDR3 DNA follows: TGTGCCAGCAGTGGACAGGGATTGAACACCGGGGAGCTGTTTTTT.

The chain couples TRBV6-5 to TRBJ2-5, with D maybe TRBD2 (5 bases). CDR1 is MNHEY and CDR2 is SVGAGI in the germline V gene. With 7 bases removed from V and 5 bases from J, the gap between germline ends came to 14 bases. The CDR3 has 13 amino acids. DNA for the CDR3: TGTGCCAGCAAGAGTGGAGGTGGCGAGACCCAGTACTTC. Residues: CASKSGGGETQYF.

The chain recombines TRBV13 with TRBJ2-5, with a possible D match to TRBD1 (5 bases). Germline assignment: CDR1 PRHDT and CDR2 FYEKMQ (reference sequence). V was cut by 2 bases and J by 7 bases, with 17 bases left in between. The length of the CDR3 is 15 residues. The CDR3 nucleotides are TGTGCCAGCAGCTTAAGGGGTCCCTTAGTTGGGACCCAGTACTTC. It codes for CASSLRGPLVGTQYF. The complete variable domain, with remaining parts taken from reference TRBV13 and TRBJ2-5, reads AAGVIQSPRHLIKEKRETATLKCYPIPRHDTVYWYQQGPGQDPQFLISFYEKMQSDKGSIPDRFSAQQFSDYHSELNMSSLELGDSALYFCASSLRGPLVGTQYFGPGTRLLVL.